Described below is a single TCR beta chain sequence and its context. Its binding antigen is unknown. Qualities for individual bases were not recorded, and no much larger clone is one base off. Read against the paper, the sample's time point label means: individuals recovered from natural SARS-CoV-2 infection. This specimen belongs to a study of Ad26.COV2.S vaccination and SARS-CoV-2 variants (dated by TCRdb to about 2021). Regarding the complete study: The specificity and breadth of SARS-CoV-2-reactive T cell receptors after Ad26.COV2.S vaccination were assessed by TCRbeta repertoire sequencing. The TCR-sequenced set comprised about 32 samples: approximately 19 Ad26.COV2.S vaccine recipients, 5 placebo recipients and 8 SARS-CoV-2 convalescent individuals.

CDR1 is given as SGHTA and CDR2 as FQGNSA, both from the germline V gene. Its CDR3 holds 16 amino acids, cysteine through phenylalanine. The retained sequence is limited to the CDR3, 48 bases, with the frame set at the first base. V was cut back by 1 base and J by 5 bases, leaving a gap of 14 bases between them. Broad study findings and their caveats: Compared with placebo recipients, Ad26.COV2.S recipients showed higher spike-specific TCR breadth (P = 0.0014). After vaccination, spike-specific CD8+ and CD4+ T cell responses were reported to show substantial breadth. Vaccine and placebo recipients had similar non-spike TCR breadth, a finding consistent with the vaccine containing only spike. The authors noted that total T cell responses may have been underestimated by the TCR breadth and depth analyses.

TCRbeta CDR3 regions were sequenced with the immunoSEQ Assay. After extraction, genomic DNA underwent amplification by bias-controlled multiplex PCR, followed by high-throughput sequencing. The study's own analysis went as follows. To quantify the absolute abundance of every unique TCRbeta CDR3 region, sequences were collapsed and filtered. Usable DNA was measured by amplifying reference genes present in all nucleated cells, and TCRbeta template counts were normalized to that usable DNA to estimate T cell fraction. Repertoire TCRs were annotated as SARS-CoV-2-specific when V gene, CDR3 amino acid sequence and J gene were exactly matched to a known reactive TCR set. MIRA supplied the reference SARS-CoV-2 TCR set, which was filtered for enrichment in COVID-19-positive ImmuneCODE repertoires so that public or cross-reactive TCRs were removed. Using the MIRA antigens, annotated TCRs were further analysed by specific ORF or by position within an ORF. Breadth was defined as the number of annotated unique rearrangements divided by the total number of unique productive rearrangements, and depth was defined as the summed frequency of the annotated unique rearrangements. TCR breadth was compared between groups using two-sided Wilcoxon rank-sum tests. TCRdb obtained this table from immuneACCESS and retained in-frame rearrangements with V and J assigned. These tables miss some clones; where compared with another copy, unresolved V genes account for less than half of the shortfall, and the remainder is unexplained. V, J and clone size were drawn from that table, and D and trimming were deduced from the DNA. The sample has around 140,000 clones on record, 86% of them singletons. The ten most abundant clones make up around 5% of the sample.

Recombination connected TRBV7-2 to TRBJ1-4; the D gene is perhaps TRBD1, on 5 matching bases. The sequence derives from a human donor who had recovered from COVID-19. The material sequenced was peripheral blood, taken after recovery from COVID-19. At the DNA level, the sequence is TGTGCCAGCAGCTTAGGGTCCCGGGGCGTAAATGAAAAACTGTTTTTT. Protein translation: CASSLGSRGVNEKLFF.